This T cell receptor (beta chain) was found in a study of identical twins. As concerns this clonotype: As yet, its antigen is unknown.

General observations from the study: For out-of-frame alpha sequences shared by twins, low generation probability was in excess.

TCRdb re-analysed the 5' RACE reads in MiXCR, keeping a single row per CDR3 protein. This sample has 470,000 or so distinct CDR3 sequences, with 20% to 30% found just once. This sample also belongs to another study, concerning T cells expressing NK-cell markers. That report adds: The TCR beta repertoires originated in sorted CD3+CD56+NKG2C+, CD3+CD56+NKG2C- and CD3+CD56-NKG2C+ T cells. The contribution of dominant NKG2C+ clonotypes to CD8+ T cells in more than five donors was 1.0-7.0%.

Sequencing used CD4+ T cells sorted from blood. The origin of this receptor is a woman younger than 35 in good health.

CDR3: CSARSFPGELFF. CDR3 bases: TGCAGTGCTAGATCATTTCCCGGGGAGCTGTTTTTT. The rearrangement joins TRBV20-1 to TRBJ2-2; D not resolved. CDR1 DFQATT and CDR2 SNEGSKA come from the germline V gene (reference sequence). The CDR3 loop spans 12 amino acids. The V gene lost 2 bases and the J gene lost 6 bases, with 7 bases spanning the gap.